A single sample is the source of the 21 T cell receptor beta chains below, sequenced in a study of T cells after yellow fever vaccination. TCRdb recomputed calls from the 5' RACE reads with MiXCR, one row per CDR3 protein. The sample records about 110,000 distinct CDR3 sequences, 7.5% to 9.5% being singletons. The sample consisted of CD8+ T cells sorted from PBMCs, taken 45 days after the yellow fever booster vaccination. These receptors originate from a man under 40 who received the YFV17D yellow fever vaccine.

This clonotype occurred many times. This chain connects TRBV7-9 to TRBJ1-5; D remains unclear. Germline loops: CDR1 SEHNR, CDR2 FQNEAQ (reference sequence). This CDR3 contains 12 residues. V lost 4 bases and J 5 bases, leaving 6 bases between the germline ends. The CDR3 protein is CASSSWDQPQHF. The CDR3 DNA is TGTGCCAGCAGCTCGTGGGATCAGCCCCAGCATTTT. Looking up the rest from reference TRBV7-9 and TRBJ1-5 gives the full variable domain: DTGVSQNPRHKITKRGQNVTFRCDPISEHNRLYWYRQTLGQGPEFLTYFQNEAQLEKSRLLSDRFSAERPKGSFSTLEIQRTEQGDSAMYLCASSSWDQPQHFGDGTRLSIL.

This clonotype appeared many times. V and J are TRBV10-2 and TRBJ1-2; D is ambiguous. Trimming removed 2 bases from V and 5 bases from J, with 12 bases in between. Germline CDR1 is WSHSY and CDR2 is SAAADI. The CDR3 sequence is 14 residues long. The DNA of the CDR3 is TGCGCCAGCAGTGAGATCGCAGGAGGGTATGGCTACACCTTC. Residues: CASSEIAGGYGYTF.

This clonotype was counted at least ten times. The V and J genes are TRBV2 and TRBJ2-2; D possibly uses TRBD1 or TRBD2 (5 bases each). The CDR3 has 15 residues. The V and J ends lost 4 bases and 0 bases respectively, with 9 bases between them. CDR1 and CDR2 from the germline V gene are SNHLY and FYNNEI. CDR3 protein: CASSAGATNTGELFF. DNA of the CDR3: TGTGCCAGCAGTGCCGGGGCGACGAACACCGGGGAGCTGTTTTTT. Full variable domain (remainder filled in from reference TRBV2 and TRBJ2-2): EPEVTQTPSHQVTQMGQEVILRCVPISNHLYFYWYRQILGQKVEFLVSFYNNEISEKSEIFDDQFSVERPDGSNFTLKIRSTKLEDSAMYFCASSAGATNTGELFFGEGSRLTVL.

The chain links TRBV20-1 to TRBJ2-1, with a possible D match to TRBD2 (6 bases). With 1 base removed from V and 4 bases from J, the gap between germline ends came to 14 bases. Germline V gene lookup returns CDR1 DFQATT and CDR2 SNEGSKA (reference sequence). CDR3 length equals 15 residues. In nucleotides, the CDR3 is TGCAGTGCTAGAGCGGAGGAGGGGTTTTACAATGAGCAGTTCTTC. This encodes CSARAEEGFYNEQFF.

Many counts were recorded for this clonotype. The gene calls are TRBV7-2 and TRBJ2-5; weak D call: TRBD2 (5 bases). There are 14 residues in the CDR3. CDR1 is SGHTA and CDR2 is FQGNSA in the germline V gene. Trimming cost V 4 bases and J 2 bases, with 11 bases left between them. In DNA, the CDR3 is TGTGCCAGCAGCTCCGGGGTTGGACAAGAGACCCAGTACTTC. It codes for CASSSGVGQETQYF.

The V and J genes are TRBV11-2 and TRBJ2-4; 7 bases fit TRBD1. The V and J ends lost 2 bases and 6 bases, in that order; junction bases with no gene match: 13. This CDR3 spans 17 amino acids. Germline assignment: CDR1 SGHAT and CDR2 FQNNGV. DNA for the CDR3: TGTGCCAGCAGCTTATTGCCCGGGACAGTGATGGGAAACATTCAGTACTTC. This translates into CASSLLPGTVMGNIQYF.

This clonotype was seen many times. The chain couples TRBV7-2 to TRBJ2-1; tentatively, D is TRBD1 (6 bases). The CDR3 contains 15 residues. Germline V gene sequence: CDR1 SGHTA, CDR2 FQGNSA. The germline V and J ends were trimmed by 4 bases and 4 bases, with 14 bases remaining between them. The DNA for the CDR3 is TGTGCCAGCAGCTCCAACCTACAGGGATACAATGAGCAGTTCTTC. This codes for CASSSNLQGYNEQFF.

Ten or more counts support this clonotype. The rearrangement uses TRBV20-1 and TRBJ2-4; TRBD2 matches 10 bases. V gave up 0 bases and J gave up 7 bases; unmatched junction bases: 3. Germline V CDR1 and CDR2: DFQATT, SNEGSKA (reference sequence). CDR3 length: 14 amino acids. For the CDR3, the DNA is TGCAGTGCTAGAGATCCTAGCGGGAGCAACATTCAGTACTTC. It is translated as CSARDPSGSNIQYF.

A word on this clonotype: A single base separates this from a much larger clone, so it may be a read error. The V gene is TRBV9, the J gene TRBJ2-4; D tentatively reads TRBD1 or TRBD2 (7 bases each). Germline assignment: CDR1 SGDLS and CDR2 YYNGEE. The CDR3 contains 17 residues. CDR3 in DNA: TGTGCCATCAGCGAGGGGGGAGGGGACAGAGCCAAAAACATTCAGTACTTC. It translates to CAISEGGGDRAKNIQYF.

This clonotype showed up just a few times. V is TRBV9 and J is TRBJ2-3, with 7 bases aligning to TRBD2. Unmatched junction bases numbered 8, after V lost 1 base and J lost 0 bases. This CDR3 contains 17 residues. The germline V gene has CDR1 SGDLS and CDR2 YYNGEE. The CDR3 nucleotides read TGTGCCAGCAGCGTATCGGGGGGAGGTACTAGCACAGATACGCAGTATTTT. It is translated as CASSVSGGGTSTDTQYF.

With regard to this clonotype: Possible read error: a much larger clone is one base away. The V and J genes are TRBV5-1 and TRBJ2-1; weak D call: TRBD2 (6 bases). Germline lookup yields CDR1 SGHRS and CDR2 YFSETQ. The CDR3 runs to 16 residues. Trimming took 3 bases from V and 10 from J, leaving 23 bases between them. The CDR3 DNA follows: TGCGCCAGCAGCTCAGTAACTAGCAGGAGTGTAGGGGAGCAGTTCTTC. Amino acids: CASSSVTSRSVGEQFF.

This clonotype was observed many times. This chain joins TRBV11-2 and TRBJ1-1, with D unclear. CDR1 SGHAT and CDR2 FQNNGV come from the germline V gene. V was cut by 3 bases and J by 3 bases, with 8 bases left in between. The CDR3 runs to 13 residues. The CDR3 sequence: CASSLGLYTEAFF. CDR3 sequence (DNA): TGTGCCAGCAGCTTGGGGTTGTACACTGAAGCTTTCTTT. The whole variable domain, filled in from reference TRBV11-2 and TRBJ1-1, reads EAGVAQSPRYKIIEKRQSVAFWCNPISGHATLYWYQQILGQGPKLLIQFQNNGVVDDSQLPKDRFSAERLKGVDSTLKIQPAKLEDSAVYLCASSLGLYTEAFFGQGTRLTVV.

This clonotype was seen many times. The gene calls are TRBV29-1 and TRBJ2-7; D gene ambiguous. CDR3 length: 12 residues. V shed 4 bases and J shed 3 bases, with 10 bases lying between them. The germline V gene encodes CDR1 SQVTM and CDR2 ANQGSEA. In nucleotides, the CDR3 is TGCAGCGTTGTCTTCTCTAACTACGAGCAGTACTTC. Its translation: CSVVFSNYEQYF.

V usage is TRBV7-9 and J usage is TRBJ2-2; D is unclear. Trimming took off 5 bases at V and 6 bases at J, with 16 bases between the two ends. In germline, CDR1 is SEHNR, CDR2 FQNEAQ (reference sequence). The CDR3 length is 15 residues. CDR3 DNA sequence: TGTGCCAGCAGCCCAGCACATCTAGGGCCCGGGGAGCTGTTTTTT. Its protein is CASSPAHLGPGELFF.

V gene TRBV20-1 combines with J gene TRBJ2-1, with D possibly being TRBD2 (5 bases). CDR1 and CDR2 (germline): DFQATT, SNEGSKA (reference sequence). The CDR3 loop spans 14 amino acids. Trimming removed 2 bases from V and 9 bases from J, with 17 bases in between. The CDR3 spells CSARSGGREIEQFF. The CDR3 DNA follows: TGCAGTGCTAGATCTGGCGGAAGGGAGATTGAGCAGTTCTTC.

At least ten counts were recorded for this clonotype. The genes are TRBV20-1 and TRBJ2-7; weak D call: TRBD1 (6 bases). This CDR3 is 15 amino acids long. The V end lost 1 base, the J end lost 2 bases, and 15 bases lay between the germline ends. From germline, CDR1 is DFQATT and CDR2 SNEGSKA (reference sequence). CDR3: CSARAGATGPYEQYF. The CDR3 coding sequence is TGCAGTGCTAGAGCAGGGGCTACGGGGCCCTACGAGCAGTACTTC.

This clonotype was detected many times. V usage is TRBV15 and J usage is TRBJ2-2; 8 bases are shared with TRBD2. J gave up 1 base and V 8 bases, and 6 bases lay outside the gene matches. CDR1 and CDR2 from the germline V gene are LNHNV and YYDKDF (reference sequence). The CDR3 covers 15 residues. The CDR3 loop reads CATGTTSGNTGELFF. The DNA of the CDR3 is TGTGCCACCGGCACTACTAGCGGGAACACCGGGGAGCTGTTTTTT.

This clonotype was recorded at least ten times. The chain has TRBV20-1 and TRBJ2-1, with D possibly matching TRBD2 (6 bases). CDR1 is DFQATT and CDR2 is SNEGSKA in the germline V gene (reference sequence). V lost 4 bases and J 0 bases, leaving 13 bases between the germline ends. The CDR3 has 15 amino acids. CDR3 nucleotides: TGCAGTGCTAAGAGCGGACTAAACTCCTACAATGAGCAGTTCTTC. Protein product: CSAKSGLNSYNEQFF.

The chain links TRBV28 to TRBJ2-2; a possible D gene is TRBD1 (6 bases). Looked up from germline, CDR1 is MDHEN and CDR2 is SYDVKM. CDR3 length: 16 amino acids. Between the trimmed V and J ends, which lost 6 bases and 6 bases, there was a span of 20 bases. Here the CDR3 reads CASSPLGGWTAGELFF. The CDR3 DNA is TGTGCCAGCAGCCCGCTAGGGGGATGGACTGCCGGGGAGCTGTTTTTT.

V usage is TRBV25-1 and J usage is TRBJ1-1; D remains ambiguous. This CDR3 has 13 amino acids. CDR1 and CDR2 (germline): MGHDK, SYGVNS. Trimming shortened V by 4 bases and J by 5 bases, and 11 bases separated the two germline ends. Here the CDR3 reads CASSVSEGTEAFF. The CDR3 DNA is TGTGCCAGCAGTGTCTCTGAGGGTACTGAAGCTTTCTTT.

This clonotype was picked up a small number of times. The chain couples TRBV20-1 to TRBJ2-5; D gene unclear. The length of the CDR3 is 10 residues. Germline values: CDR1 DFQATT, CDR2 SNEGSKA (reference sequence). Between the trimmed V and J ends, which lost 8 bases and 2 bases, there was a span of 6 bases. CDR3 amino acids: CSPRQETQYF. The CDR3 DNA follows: TGCAGTCCACGGCAAGAGACCCAGTACTTC.